Below, 31 T cell receptor beta chains from the same sample are listed, as sequenced in a study of patients and donors after allogeneic stem cell transplantation. TCRdb independently ran MiXCR on the RT-PCR reads; one entry per CDR3 protein. The sample lists hundreds of thousands of distinct CDR3 sequences; 16% were seen once. Sequences were obtained from blood, either unsorted or a sorted T cell fraction (not recorded which). The origin of the receptors is a human donor who was either an allogeneic HSCT recipient or a stem cell or donor lymphocyte infusion donor (not recorded which). It is not recorded whose cells these are; they may come from a transplant donor.

V usage is TRBV19 and J usage is TRBJ1-1; 7 bases match TRBD1. V lost 4 bases, J lost 11 bases, and 10 bases stayed unmatched. The germline V gene has CDR1 LNHDA and CDR2 SQIVND (reference sequence). The CDR3 is 13 residues long. CDR3 in amino acids: CASSKTGMAVAFF. CDR3 in DNA: TGTGCCAGTAGTAAGACAGGGATGGCTGTCGCTTTCTTT.

This clonotype was recorded many times. The rearrangement uses TRBV12-3 or TRBV12-4 and TRBJ2-2, with 14 nucleotides matching TRBD2. The CDR3 totals 19 residues. The V and J ends lost 1 base and 3 bases, in that order; junction bases with no gene match: 7. CDR3 loop: CASSLDPGLAGVDTGELFF. The CDR3 bases are TGTGCCAGCAGTTTAGACCCGGGACTAGCGGGAGTCGACACCGGGGAGCTGTTTTTT.

This clonotype was counted a few times. The rearrangement links TRBV5-7 to TRBJ1-1; D gene ambiguous. TRBV5-7 is flagged as an ORF with uncertain function. V was clipped by 0 bases and J by 7 bases, with 13 bases between them. This CDR3 is 14 amino acids long. Written as DNA, the CDR3 is TGTGCCAGCAGCTTGGAGGAACAGATTCTTGAAGCTTTCTTT. The encoded protein is CASSLEEQILEAFF.

The chain uses TRBV5-5 and TRBJ2-3, with 7 bases that match TRBD1. The CDR3 contains 13 residues. V shed 4 bases, J shed 4 bases, and the junction held 3 bases outside the gene matches. Germline assignment: CDR1 SGHKS and CDR2 YYEKEE (reference sequence). In DNA form, the CDR3 reads TGTGCCAGCAGCCGACAGGGTGCAGATACGCAGTATTTT. Its protein product is CASSRQGADTQYF.

This clonotype was found a few times. The rearrangement joins TRBV12-3 or TRBV12-4 to TRBJ2-5; 7 bases match TRBD1. V lost 7 bases, J lost 9 bases, and 8 bases stayed unmatched. The CDR3 length is 12 residues. CDR3: CASNTGVWAQYF. DNA for the CDR3: TGTGCCAGCAACACAGGGGTTTGGGCCCAGTACTTC.

This clonotype was detected only a few times. This chain uses TRBV7-9 with TRBJ2-1, with 15 bases matching TRBD2. CDR3 size: 17 residues. Germline CDR1 is SEHNR and CDR2 is FQNEAQ (reference sequence). J was trimmed by 7 bases and V by 4 bases; bases with no gene match: 8. The chain's CDR3 is CASSSSGTSGGRNEQFF. CDR3 in DNA: TGTGCCAGCAGCTCATCCGGGACTAGCGGGGGGAGGAATGAGCAGTTCTTC. The full variable domain, its missing parts supplied by reference TRBV7-9 and TRBJ2-1, is DTGVSQNPRHKITKRGQNVTFRCDPISEHNRLYWYRQTLGQGPEFLTYFQNEAQLEKSRLLSDRFSAERPKGSFSTLEIQRTEQGDSAMYLCASSSSGTSGGRNEQFFGPGTRLTVL.

This clonotype was picked up a small number of times. V usage is TRBV9 and J usage is TRBJ1-2, with D maybe TRBD1 (5 bases). This CDR3 comprises 15 residues. The V end was cut by 0 bases, the J end by 8 bases, with 17 bases between. Germline lookup yields CDR1 SGDLS and CDR2 YYNGEE. This CDR3 reads CASSVDDRGPGGYTF. The CDR3 DNA follows: TGTGCCAGCAGCGTAGACGACAGAGGCCCCGGCGGCTACACCTTC.

V is TRBV12-3 or TRBV12-4 and J is TRBJ2-3, with a tentative D call TRBD1 (6 bases). V was clipped by 2 bases and J by 5 bases, with 11 bases between them. CDR3 length: 14 residues. The DNA for the CDR3 is TGTGCCAGCAGTTTACCCCAGGGGCTAGATACGCAGTATTTT. Its translation: CASSLPQGLDTQYF.

The sample holds a few counts of this clonotype. This sequence joins TRBV2 and TRBJ1-1, with 9 bases fitting TRBD1. J lost 4 bases, V lost 2 bases, and 8 bases had no gene match. The V gene's germline CDR1 is SNHLY and CDR2 FYNNEI. This CDR3 is built from 16 residues. The CDR3 DNA follows: TGTGCCAGCAGTGAAATGACAGGGGGTGTGGGCACTGAAGCTTTCTTT. Protein sequence: CASSEMTGGVGTEAFF.

V is TRBV7-8 and J is TRBJ2-5; maybe TRBD2 (6 bases). The CDR3 sequence is 14 residues long. Germline CDR1 SGHVS, CDR2 FQNEAQ. V shed 10 bases and J shed 5 bases, with 20 bases lying between them. The CDR3: CATLWRLVGETQYF. CDR3 nucleotide sequence: TGTGCCACCCTTTGGCGACTAGTGGGGGAGACCCAGTACTTC. Looking up the rest from reference TRBV7-8 and TRBJ2-5 gives the full variable domain: GAGVSQSPRYKVAKRGQDVALRCDPISGHVSLFWYQQALGQGPEFLTYFQNEAQLDKSGLPSDRFFAERPEGSVSTLKIQRTQQEDSAVYLCATLWRLVGETQYFGPGTRLLVL.

This clonotype was seen repeatedly, ten times or more. This chain links TRBV12-3 or TRBV12-4 with TRBJ2-5; D gene ambiguous. V lost 1 base and J lost 2, with 8 bases in between. The CDR3 has 14 residues. The CDR3: CASSLDRLQETQYF. The CDR3 coding sequence is TGTGCCAGCAGTTTAGACAGATTACAAGAGACCCAGTACTTC.

This clonotype has only a few counts. J is TRBJ2-1 and V is TRBV12-3 or TRBV12-4, with 8 bases that match TRBD2. V lost 3 bases, J lost 4 bases, and 8 bases stayed unmatched. The CDR3 contains 16 residues. The CDR3 bases are TGTGCCAGCAGTTTGGTGATAGCGGGAACATACAATGAGCAGTTCTTC. This sequence encodes CASSLVIAGTYNEQFF.

This clonotype came up many times. The genes are TRBV15 and TRBJ1-6; no clear D. The CDR3 runs 15 residues. Germline CDR1 is LNHNV and CDR2 is YYDKDF (reference sequence). V dropped 4 bases and J dropped 7 bases, with 14 bases sitting between them. This chain's CDR3 is CATSTLGPPNSPLHF. The DNA for the CDR3 is TGTGCCACCAGCACCCTAGGGCCTCCGAATTCACCCCTCCACTTT.

The table lists this clonotype with a few counts. This chain links TRBV6-1 with TRBJ1-2; 8 nucleotides line up with TRBD1. The CDR3 spans 14 residues. J lost 0 bases, V lost 6 bases, and 3 bases had no gene match. Germline loops: CDR1 MNHNS, CDR2 SASEGT. This CDR3 reads CASSRQGPNYGYTF. The CDR3 nucleotides are TGTGCCAGCAGCCGACAGGGGCCTAACTATGGCTACACCTTC.

The rearrangement links TRBV4-2 to TRBJ2-7; unclear D gene. This CDR3 contains 12 residues. Germline CDR1 and CDR2: LGHNA and YNFKEQ. The ends were cut back, 4 bases at V and 8 bases at J, with 12 bases in the middle. The CDR3 loop reads CASSLDRVQQYF. DNA of the CDR3: TGTGCCAGCAGCCTGGACCGTGTTCAGCAGTACTTC.

Here the CDR3 DNA reads TGTGCCAGCAGTCGTAGCTGGATGGCCTTTTATGAGCAGTTCTTC. Protein product: CASSRSWMAFYEQFF. This chain uses TRBV28 with TRBJ2-1; D call uncertain. The CDR3 runs 15 residues. The V end was cut by 5 bases, the J end by 8 bases, with 19 bases between. CDR1 and CDR2 from the germline V gene are MDHEN and SYDVKM.

This clonotype has more than one count but fewer than ten. The rearrangement joins TRBV6-1 to TRBJ1-1; perhaps TRBD1 as D (5 bases). This CDR3 has 13 residues. Trimming cost V 6 bases and J 4 bases, with 12 bases left between them. Per the germline V gene, CDR1 is MNHNS and CDR2 is SASEGT. CDR3 nucleotide sequence: TGTGCCAGCAGGGTTTCGGGGGGCACTGAAGCTTTCTTT. As protein: CASRVSGGTEAFF.

The rearrangement links TRBV28 to TRBJ2-2, with D uncertain. CDR3 size: 12 residues. From germline, CDR1 is MDHEN and CDR2 SYDVKM. The V and J ends lost 6 bases and 8 bases respectively, with 10 bases between them. In DNA, the CDR3 is TGTGCCAGCAGACGACCGAGGGGGGAGCTGTTTTTT. Its protein is CASRRPRGELFF.

This clonotype was detected ten times or more. The chain combines TRBV5-1 with TRBJ2-2; 7 positions match TRBD2. The CDR3 extends over 17 amino acids. J lost 1 base, V lost 0 bases, and 6 bases had no gene match. Germline lookup yields CDR1 SGHRS and CDR2 YFSETQ. CDR3: CASSLGTRQKNTGELFF. Written as DNA, the CDR3 is TGCGCCAGCAGCTTGGGGACTAGACAAAAGAACACCGGGGAGCTGTTTTTT. The variable domain in full, completed from reference TRBV5-1 and TRBJ2-2, reads KAGVTQTPRYLIKTRGQQVTLSCSPISGHRSVSWYQQTPGQGLQFLFEYFSETQRNKGNFPGRFSGRQFSNSRSEMNVSTLELGDSALYLCASSLGTRQKNTGELFFGEGSRLTVL.

There are many counts of this clonotype. The chain combines TRBV15 with TRBJ1-5; D gene uncertain. V lost 3 bases, J lost 3 bases, and 3 bases lay in between. The CDR3 consists of 12 residues. CDR1 is LNHNV, CDR2 YYDKDF, per germline (reference sequence). The CDR3 sequence: CATSSYNQPQHF. CDR3 sequence (DNA): TGTGCCACCAGCAGCTACAATCAGCCCCAGCATTTT.

V usage is TRBV12-3 or TRBV12-4 and J usage is TRBJ1-4; D may be TRBD1 (5 bases). V gave up 5 bases and J gave up 8 bases, with 15 bases separating them. CDR3 length equals 14 residues. The CDR3 region is CASSNGGRREKLFF. The CDR3 nucleotides are TGTGCCAGCAGTAACGGGGGACGGCGCGAAAAACTGTTTTTT.

This chain's CDR3 is CASSYASSVGELFF. In DNA form, the CDR3 reads TGTGCCAGCAGTTACGCCAGTTCAGTCGGGGAGCTGTTTTTT. This chain joins TRBV7-3 and TRBJ2-2, with unresolved D. V dropped 6 bases and J dropped 7 bases, with 15 bases sitting between them. The length of the CDR3 is 14 residues. Germline V gene lookup returns CDR1 SGHTA and CDR2 FQGTGA.

This clonotype was counted a few times. The chain joins TRBV7-8 to TRBJ2-3, with D possibly being TRBD2 (6 bases). Germline CDR1 is SGHVS and CDR2 is FQNEAQ. The V end lost 8 bases, the J end lost 3 bases, and 27 bases lay between the germline ends. This CDR3 contains 18 residues. CDR3 protein: CASGSPLALARETDTQYF. CDR3 DNA: TGTGCCAGCGGATCCCCTTTGGCCCTAGCGAGAGAGACAGATACGCAGTATTTT.

V gene TRBV5-1 combines with J gene TRBJ2-5; 9 nucleotides match TRBD2. The V gene end was trimmed by 0 bases and the J gene end by 4 bases; junction bases not matched to a gene: 4. The CDR3 length is 15 residues. Germline CDR1 SGHRS, CDR2 YFSETQ. The DNA of the CDR3 is TGCGCCAGCAGCTTGGGGAATAGCGGGGGAGAGACCCAGTACTTC. Translated: CASSLGNSGGETQYF. The full variable domain, completed using reference TRBV5-1 and TRBJ2-5, is KAGVTQTPRYLIKTRGQQVTLSCSPISGHRSVSWYQQTPGQGLQFLFEYFSETQRNKGNFPGRFSGRQFSNSRSEMNVSTLELGDSALYLCASSLGNSGGETQYFGPGTRLLVL.

A few counts support this clonotype. This chain uses TRBV29-1 with TRBJ2-7; 7 bases agree with TRBD1. The CDR3 contains 14 residues. J gave up 3 bases and V 0 bases, and 5 bases lay outside the gene matches. Germline V gives CDR1 SQVTM, CDR2 ANQGSEA. CDR3 amino acids: CSVEDRDRNYEQYF. The CDR3 DNA reads TGCAGCGTTGAAGATAGGGACAGAAACTACGAGCAGTACTTC.

The rearrangement links TRBV5-1 to TRBJ2-7; possibly TRBD1 for D (6 bases). This CDR3 is built from 14 residues. Germline-derived CDR1 and CDR2 are SGHRS and YFSETQ. Trimming pared 4 bases from V and 2 bases from J, leaving 13 bases between. The CDR3 DNA sequence: TGCGCCAGCAGCCCTCGTTGGGGGCCCTACGAGCAGTACTTC. Protein product: CASSPRWGPYEQYF.

This clonotype showed up many times. The chain has TRBV12-3 or TRBV12-4 and TRBJ1-5, with D possibly being TRBD1 (5 bases). V lost 10 bases and J 0 bases, leaving 13 bases between the germline ends. The CDR3 has 14 amino acids. For the CDR3, the DNA is TGTGCCACAAACCCGACAGCTAGCAATCAGCCCCAGCATTTT. Encoded protein: CATNPTASNQPQHF.

On this clonotype itself: A junction end diverges from the germline sequence, so it may reflect a read error. The chain has TRBV7-6 and TRBJ2-7; D tentatively reads TRBD1 or TRBD2 (5 bases each). The CDR3 sequence is 16 residues long. Germline-derived CDR1 and CDR2 are SGHVS and FNYEAQ. CDR3: CANSLGQGPSSYEQYF. For the CDR3, the DNA is TGTGCCAACAGCTTAGGTCAGGGACCTAGCTCCTACGAGCAGTACTTC. Filled out from reference TRBV7-6 and TRBJ2-7, the complete variable domain reads GAGVSQSPRYKVTKRGQDVALRCDPISGHVSLYWYRQALGQGPEFLTYFNYEAQQDKSGLPNDRFSAERPEGSISTLTIQRTEQRDSAMYRCANSLGQGPSSYEQYFGPGTRLTVT.

The genes are TRBV20-1 and TRBJ1-1, with 7 bases that match TRBD1. The trim removed 5 bases at V and 4 bases at J, leaving 7 bases unmatched. Germline CDR1 is DFQATT and CDR2 is SNEGSKA (reference sequence). The CDR3 is 13 residues long. The CDR3 sequence is CSALRQGFTEAFF. DNA of the CDR3: TGCAGTGCTCTTCGACAGGGATTCACTGAAGCTTTCTTT.

This clonotype was counted a few times. The rearrangement joins TRBV3-1 to TRBJ1-2, with D unclear. Germline V lookup: CDR1 LGHDT, CDR2 YNNKEL (reference sequence). Trimming took off 0 bases at V and 8 bases at J, with 4 bases between the two ends. CDR3 length equals 11 residues. The CDR3 sequence is CASSQEGGYTF. In DNA, the CDR3 is TGTGCCAGCAGCCAAGAAGGGGGCTACACCTTC. The variable domain in full, completed from reference TRBV3-1 and TRBJ1-2, reads DTAVSQTPKYLVTQMGNDKSIKCEQNLGHDTMYWYKQDSKKFLKIMFSYNNKELIINETVPNRFSPKSPDKAHLNLHINSLELGDSAVYFCASSQEGGYTFGSGTRLTVV.

The chain has TRBV6-1 and TRBJ1-2, with D maybe TRBD1 (5 bases). The CDR3 has 9 amino acids. Germline lookup yields CDR1 MNHNS and CDR2 SASEGT. Between the trimmed V and J ends, which lost 7 bases and 8 bases, there was a span of 5 bases. The CDR3 coding sequence is TGTGCCAGCAACAGGGGCTACACCTTC. Protein sequence: CASNRGYTF.